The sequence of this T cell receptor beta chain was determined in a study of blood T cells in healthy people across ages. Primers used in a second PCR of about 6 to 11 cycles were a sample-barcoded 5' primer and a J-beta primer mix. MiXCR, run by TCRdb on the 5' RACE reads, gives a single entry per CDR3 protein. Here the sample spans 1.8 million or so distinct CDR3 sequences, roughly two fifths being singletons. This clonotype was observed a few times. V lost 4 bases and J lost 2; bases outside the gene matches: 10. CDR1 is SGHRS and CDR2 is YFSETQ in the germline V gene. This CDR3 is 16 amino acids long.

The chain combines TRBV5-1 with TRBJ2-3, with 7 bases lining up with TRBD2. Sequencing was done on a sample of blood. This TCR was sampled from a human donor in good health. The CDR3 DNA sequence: TGCGCCAGCAGCCCAGGAGCGGGGCCTCTCACAGATACGCAGTATTTT. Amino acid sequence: CASSPGAGPLTDTQYF.